The sample holds a few counts of the clone carrying this T cell receptor (beta chain). Its antigen is unidentified. Each gene name is a mouse one. Read sequence stops 4 residues before the CDR3 end, and the germline J gene provides the missing end. The authors extracted RNA and reverse transcribed it into cDNA as the sequencing template. Sequenced by immunoSEQ multiplex PCR; TCRdb stores in-frame clones only, minus some. The sample has about 270,000 clones, none seen only once; the top ten hold 0.9% to 1.5%. This entry comes from a study of CD8+ T cells in alopecia areata. About the study: Female C3H/HeJ mice aged roughly 7-11 weeks were given skin from C3H/HeJ graft donors, roughly 6-13 months old, that had spontaneous alopecia. Study conclusions and caveats: Sharing of TCR sequences between patients (possibly for HLA-related reasons) was less clear than in mice. Normal skin's resident alphabeta T cells are also sequenced in scalp samples. Higher clonality was seen in lesional scalp than in normal scalp, especially in alopecia totalis/universalis.

V was trimmed by 2 bases and J by 2 bases, leaving 5 bases between them. CDR1 is NSHNY, CDR2 SYGAGN, per germline. This CDR3 region has 12 residues. On the basis of CD4, CD8alpha, NKG2D, NKG2ACE and other markers, pooled cutaneous lymph node cells were sorted. The gene calls are TRBV13-1 and TRBJ2-7; D is unresolved. The sequence came from a C3H/HeJ mouse with alopecia areata. Mice of this strain are of MHC haplotype H2-k. The sequenced sample was CD4+ T cells sorted from a lymph node. CDR3 DNA, as far as it was read: TGTGCCAGCAGTGAGTTTGCCTAT. Amino acids: CASSEFAY. The CDR3, in full, reads CASSEFAYEQYF.